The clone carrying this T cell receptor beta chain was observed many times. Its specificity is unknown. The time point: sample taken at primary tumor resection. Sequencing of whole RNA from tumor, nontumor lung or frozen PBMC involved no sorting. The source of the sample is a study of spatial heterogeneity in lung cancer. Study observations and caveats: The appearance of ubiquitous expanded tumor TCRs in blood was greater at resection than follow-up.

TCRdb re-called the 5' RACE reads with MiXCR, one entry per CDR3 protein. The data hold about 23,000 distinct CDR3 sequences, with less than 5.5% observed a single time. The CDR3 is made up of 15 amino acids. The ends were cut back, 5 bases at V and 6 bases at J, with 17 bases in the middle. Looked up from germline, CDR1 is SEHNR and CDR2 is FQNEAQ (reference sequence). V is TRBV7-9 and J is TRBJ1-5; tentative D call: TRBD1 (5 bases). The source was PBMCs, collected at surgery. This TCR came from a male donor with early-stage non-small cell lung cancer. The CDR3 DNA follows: TGTGCCAGCAGCAGAGATGGACACCCCGGTCAGCCCCAGCATTTT. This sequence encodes CASSRDGHPGQPQHF.